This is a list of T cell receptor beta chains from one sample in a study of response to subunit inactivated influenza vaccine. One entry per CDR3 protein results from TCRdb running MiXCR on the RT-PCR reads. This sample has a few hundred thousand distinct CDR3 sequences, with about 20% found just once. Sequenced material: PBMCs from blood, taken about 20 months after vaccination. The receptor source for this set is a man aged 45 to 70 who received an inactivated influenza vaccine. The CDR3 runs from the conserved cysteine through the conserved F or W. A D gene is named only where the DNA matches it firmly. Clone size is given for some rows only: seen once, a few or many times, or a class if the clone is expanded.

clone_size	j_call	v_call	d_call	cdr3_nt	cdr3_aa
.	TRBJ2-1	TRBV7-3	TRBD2	TGTGCCAGCAGCTCTAGCGGGAGAATGGTTGAGCAGTTCTTC	CASSSSGRMVEQFF
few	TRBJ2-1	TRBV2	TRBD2	TGTGCCAGCAGTGAAAGGGCTAGCGGGAGTAGTGAGCAGTTCTTC	CASSERASGSSEQFF
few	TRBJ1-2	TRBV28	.	TGTGCCAGCAGTTTCCGGGGTGAGGGAGGCTACACCTTC	CASSFRGEGGYTF
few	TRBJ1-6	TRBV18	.	TGTGCCAGCTCCCGAGTCGTCTCCTATAATTCACCCCTCCACTTT	CASSRVVSYNSPLHF
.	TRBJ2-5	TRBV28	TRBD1	TGTGCCAGCAGACCAATACAGGGGTTGGAGACCCAGTACTTC	CASRPIQGLETQYF
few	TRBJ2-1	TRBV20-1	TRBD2	TGCAGTGCTTGGGGACTAGCGGGAGGGCCTGACAATGAGCAGTTCTTC	CSAWGLAGGPDNEQFF
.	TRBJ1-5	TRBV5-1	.	TGCGCCAGCAGCTTGGGGCAGGTGGGCTATCCCCAGCATTTT	CASSLGQVGYPQHF
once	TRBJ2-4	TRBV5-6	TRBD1	TGTGCCAGCAGCTTGGCGGGACAGGGGATTGGCCTTGCCAAAAACATTCAGTACTTC	CASSLAGQGIGLAKNIQYF
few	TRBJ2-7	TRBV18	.	TGTGCCAGCTCACGCGCGCCGGGACGAGCATACTACGAGCAGTACTTC	CASSRAPGRAYYEQYF
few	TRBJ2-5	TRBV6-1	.	TGTGCCAGCAGCGACCTGACAGTACACCTTGGAGAGACCCAGTACTTC	CASSDLTVHLGETQYF
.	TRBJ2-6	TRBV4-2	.	TGTGCCAGCAGCTTTAGTACAGGGATCCCTGGGGCCAACGTCCTGACTTTC	CASSFSTGIPGANVLTF
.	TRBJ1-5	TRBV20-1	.	TGCAGTGCTAGGCCGACCGGGGGTCATCAGCCCCAGCATTTT	CSARPTGGHQPQHF
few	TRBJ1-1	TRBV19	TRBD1	TGTGCCAGTATCCCCGGGACAGGGGGCGTGAACACTGAAGCTTTCTTT	CASIPGTGGVNTEAFF
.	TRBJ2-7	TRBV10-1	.	TGCGCCAGCAGTGAGATAGGGGGCTACGAGCAGTACTTC	CASSEIGGYEQYF
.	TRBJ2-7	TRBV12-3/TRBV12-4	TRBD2	TGTGCCAGCAGTTTGGGACTAGGTGCCTACGAGCAGTACTTC	CASSLGLGAYEQYF
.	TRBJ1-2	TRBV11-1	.	TGTGACAGCAGTCGAAACAGCCGCGGCTACACCTTC	CDSSRNSRGYTF
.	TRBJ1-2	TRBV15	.	TGTGCCACCAGCAGGGGACCAGGGGAAGGATATGGCTACACCTTC	CATSRGPGEGYGYTF
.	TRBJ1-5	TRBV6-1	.	TGTGCCAGCAGTGAATTCAGACACCAGAGCAATCAGCCCCAGCATTTT	CASSEFRHQSNQPQHF
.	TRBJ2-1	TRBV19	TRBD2	TGTGCCAGTAGTATGGGACTAACTTTC	CASSMGLTF
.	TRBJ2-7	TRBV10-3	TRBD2	TGTGCCATCAGTGATAGCGGGGCCGCCTACGAGCAGTACTTC	CAISDSGAAYEQYF
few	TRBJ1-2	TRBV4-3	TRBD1	TGCGCCAGCAGCCAAGTTATTCGGACAGGGGACTACACCTTC	CASSQVIRTGDYTF
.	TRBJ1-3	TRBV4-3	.	TGCGCCAGCAGCCAAGATCGGGGGGCCCTCCTCTCTGGAAACACCATATATTTT	CASSQDRGALLSGNTIYF
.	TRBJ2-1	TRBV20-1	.	TGCAGTGCTCACGACAATGAGCAGTTCTTC	CSAHDNEQFF
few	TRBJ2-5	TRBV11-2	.	TGTGCCAGCAGTATAGACCCAAAGGAAGGGACCCAGTACTTC	CASSIDPKEGTQYF
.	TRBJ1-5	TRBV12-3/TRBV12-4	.	TGTGCCAGCAGGCCTGGGTCAGGGGCAAGCAATCAGCCCCAGCATTTT	CASRPGSGASNQPQHF
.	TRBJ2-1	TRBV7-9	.	TGTGCCAGCAGTACCAATATGGGGTACTACAATGAGCAGTTCTTC	CASSTNMGYYNEQFF
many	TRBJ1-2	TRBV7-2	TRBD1	TGTGCCAGCAGCTTAGACGGGACAGGGGTTAATGGCTACACCTTC	CASSLDGTGVNGYTF
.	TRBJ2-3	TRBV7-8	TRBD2	TGTGCCAGCAGCCCGACTAGCGGCACAGATACGCAGTATTTT	CASSPTSGTDTQYF
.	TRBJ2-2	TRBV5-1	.	TGCGCCAGCAGCCCACCCCTGGGTACCGGGGAGCTGTTTTTT	CASSPPLGTGELFF
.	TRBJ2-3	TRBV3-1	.	TGTGCCAGCAGCCAGGGACCGGGCCCCGGCTCAGATACGCAGTATTTT	CASSQGPGPGSDTQYF
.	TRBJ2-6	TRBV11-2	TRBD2	TGTGCCAGCAGCTTAGGGACGGGAGGGCGCTCTGGGGCCAACGTCCTGACTTTC	CASSLGTGGRSGANVLTF
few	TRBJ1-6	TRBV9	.	TGTGCCAGCAGCGTAGATCTAGGGGTAGGTTCACCCCTCCACTTT	CASSVDLGVGSPLHF
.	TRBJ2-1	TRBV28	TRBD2	TGTGCCAGCGACCCACGGGGGGAGAAGGACAATGAGCAGTTCTTC	CASDPRGEKDNEQFF
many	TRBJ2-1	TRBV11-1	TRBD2	TGTGCCAGCAGCCTGAGGACTAGCGGGAAGTTGTCCTACAATGAGCAGTTCTTC	CASSLRTSGKLSYNEQFF
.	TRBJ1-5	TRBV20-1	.	TGCAGTGTCAAGGCAGGCTTCAATCAGCCCCAGCATTTT	CSVKAGFNQPQHF
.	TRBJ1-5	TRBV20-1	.	TGCAGTGCTAGAGGGGCAGGGGGCAATCAGCCCCAGCATTTT	CSARGAGGNQPQHF
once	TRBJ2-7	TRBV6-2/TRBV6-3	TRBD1	TGTGCCAGCTCAAACGGAAAGACAGGGGTGGACGAGCAGTACTTC	CASSNGKTGVDEQYF
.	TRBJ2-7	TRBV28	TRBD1	TGTGCCAGCACGAGGGGACAGGGGGCCCCCTACGAGCAGTACTTC	CASTRGQGAPYEQYF
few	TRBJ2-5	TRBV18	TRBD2	TGTGCCAGCTCACCCACTGCGGGGGAGTGGTATAAGGAGACCCAGTACTTC	CASSPTAGEWYKETQYF
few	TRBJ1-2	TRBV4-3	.	TGCGCCAGCAGCCAAGACGGCCAGGGAGGTGGCTACACCTTC	CASSQDGQGGGYTF
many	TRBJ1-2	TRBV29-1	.	TGCAGCGTTGAACTCAGGGGTTCGGGCTACACCTTC	CSVELRGSGYTF
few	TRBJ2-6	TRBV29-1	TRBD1	TGCAGCGTTGCGGGACAGGGGACTGGGGCCAACGTCCTGACTTTC	CSVAGQGTGANVLTF
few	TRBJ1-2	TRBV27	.	TGTGCCAGCAGTATACGAGGGGACAAAACTATCACCTTC	CASSIRGDKTITF
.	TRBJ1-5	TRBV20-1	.	TGCAGTGCTAGAGATGAGGGGAGATTCAATCAGCCCCAGCATTTT	CSARDEGRFNQPQHF
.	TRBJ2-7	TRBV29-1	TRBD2	TGCAGCGTTGCAAGCCTAGCGGGGGACGAGCAGTACTTC	CSVASLAGDEQYF
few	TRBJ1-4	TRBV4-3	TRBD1	TGCGCCAGCAGCCAGCTCCCGGGACAGGGGAATGAAAAACTGTTTTTT	CASSQLPGQGNEKLFF
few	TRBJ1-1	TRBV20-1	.	TGCAGTGCTAGAGACTCAGCCGGGGGTGCGACTGAAGCTTTCTTT	CSARDSAGGATEAFF
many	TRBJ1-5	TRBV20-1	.	TGCAGTGCTAGAGATCGCCAGGGCTACCAGCCCCAGCATTTT	CSARDRQGYQPQHF
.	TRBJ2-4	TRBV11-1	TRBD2	TGTGCCAGCAGCACCAACCGGGGGGGACTCTTAGCCAAAAACATTCAGTACTTC	CASSTNRGGLLAKNIQYF
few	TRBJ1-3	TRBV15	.	TGTGCCACCAGCAGAGATCGTCAGGGGACTGGAAACACCATATATTTT	CATSRDRQGTGNTIYF
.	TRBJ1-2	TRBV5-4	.	TGTGCCAGCAGCTTGGAAGGAATCGGGGGCTACACCTTC	CASSLEGIGGYTF
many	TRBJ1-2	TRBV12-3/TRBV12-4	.	TGTGCCAGCAGTTTCAACCCCTATGGCTACACCTTC	CASSFNPYGYTF
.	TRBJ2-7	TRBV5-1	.	TGCGCCAGCAGCTTCTTGCCCGGGACGAACTCCTACGAGCAGTACTTC	CASSFLPGTNSYEQYF
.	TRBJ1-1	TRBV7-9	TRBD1	TGTGCCAGCAGCTTTAAACAGGGGTTCACTGAAGCTTTCTTT	CASSFKQGFTEAFF
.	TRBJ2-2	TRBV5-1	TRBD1	TGCGCCAGCAGCAGGACAGGGGGTGCCGGGGAGCTGTTTTTT	CASSRTGGAGELFF